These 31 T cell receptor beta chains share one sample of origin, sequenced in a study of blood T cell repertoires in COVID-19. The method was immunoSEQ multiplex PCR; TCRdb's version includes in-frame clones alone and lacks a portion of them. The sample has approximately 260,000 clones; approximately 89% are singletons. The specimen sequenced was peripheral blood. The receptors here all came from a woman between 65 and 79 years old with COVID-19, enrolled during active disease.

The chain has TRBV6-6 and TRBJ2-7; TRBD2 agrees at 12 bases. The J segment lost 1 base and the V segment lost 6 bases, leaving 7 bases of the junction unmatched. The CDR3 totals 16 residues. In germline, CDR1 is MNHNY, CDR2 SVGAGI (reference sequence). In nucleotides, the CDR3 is TGTGCCAGCAGAGCCCCTGGGACTAGCGGGTCCTACGAGCAGTACTTC. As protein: CASRAPGTSGSYEQYF.

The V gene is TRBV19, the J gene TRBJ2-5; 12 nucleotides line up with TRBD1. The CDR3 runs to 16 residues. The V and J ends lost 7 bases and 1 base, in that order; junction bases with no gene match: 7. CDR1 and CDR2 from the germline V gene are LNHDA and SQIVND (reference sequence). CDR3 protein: CASTLGQGARQETQYF. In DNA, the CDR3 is TGTGCCAGTACGTTGGGACAGGGGGCCCGCCAAGAGACCCAGTACTTC.

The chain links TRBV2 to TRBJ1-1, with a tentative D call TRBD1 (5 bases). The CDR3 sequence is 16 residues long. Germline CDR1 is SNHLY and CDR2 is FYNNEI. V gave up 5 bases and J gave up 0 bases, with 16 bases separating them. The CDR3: CASSPTTGVMNTEAFF. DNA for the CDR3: TGTGCCAGCAGTCCCACCACGGGGGTTATGAACACTGAAGCTTTCTTT.

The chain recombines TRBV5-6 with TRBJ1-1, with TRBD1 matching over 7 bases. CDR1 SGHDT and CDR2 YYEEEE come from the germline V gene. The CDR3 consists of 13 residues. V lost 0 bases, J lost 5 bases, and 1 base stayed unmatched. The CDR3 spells CASSLDRGTEAFF. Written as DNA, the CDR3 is TGTGCCAGCAGCTTGGACAGGGGAACTGAAGCTTTCTTT.

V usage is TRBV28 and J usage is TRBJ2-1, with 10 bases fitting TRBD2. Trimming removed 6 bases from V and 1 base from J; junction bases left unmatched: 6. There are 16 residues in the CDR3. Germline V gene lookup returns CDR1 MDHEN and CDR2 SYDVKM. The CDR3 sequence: CASSFSGRSSYNEQFF. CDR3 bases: TGTGCCAGCAGCTTTAGCGGGAGGTCTTCCTACAATGAGCAGTTCTTC. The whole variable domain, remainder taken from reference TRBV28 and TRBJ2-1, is DVKVTQSSRYLVKRTGEKVFLECVQDMDHENMFWYRQDPGLGLRLIYFSYDVKMKEKGDIPEGYSVSREKKERFSLILESASTNQTSMYLCASSFSGRSSYNEQFFGPGTRLTVL.

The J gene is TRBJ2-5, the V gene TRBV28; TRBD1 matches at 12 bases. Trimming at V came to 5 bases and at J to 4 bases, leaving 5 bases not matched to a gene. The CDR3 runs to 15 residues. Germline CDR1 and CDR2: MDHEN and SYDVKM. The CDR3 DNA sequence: TGTGCCAGCAGTAGGGACAGGGGGCGACCAGAGACCCAGTACTTC. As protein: CASSRDRGRPETQYF.

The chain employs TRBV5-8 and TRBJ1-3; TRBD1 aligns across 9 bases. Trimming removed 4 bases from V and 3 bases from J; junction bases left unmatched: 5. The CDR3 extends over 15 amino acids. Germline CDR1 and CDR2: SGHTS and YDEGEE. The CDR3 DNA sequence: TGTGCCAGCAGCCTACAGGGGGCGATTGGAAACACCATATATTTT. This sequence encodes CASSLQGAIGNTIYF. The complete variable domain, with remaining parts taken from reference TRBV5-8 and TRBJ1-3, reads EAGVTQSPTHLIKTRGQQATLRCSPISGHTSVYWYQQALGLGLQFLLWYDEGEERNRGNFPPRFSGRQFPNYSSELNVNALELEDSALYLCASSLQGAIGNTIYFGEGSWLTVV.

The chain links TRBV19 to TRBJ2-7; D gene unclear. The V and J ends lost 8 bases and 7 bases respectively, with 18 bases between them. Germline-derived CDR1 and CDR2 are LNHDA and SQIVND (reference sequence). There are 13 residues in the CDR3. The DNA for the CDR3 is TGTGCCAGTGAGGATACTGACTCTCGAGAGCAGTACTTC. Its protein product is CASEDTDSREQYF.

The CDR3 bases are TGTGCCAGCAGCACCCGGACAGGGGTACCACATAATTCCTACGAGCAGTACTTC. This gives the protein CASSTRTGVPHNSYEQYF. The V and J genes are TRBV21-1 and TRBJ2-7; TRBD1 was called by the table and not checked on the DNA. TRBV21-1 counts as a pseudogene. The CDR3 totals 18 residues.

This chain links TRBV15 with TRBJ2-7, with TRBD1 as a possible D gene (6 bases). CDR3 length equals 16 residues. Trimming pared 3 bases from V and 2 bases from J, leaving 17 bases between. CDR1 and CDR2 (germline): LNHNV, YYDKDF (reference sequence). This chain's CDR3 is CATSSYDFGTTYEQYF. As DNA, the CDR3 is TGTGCCACCAGCAGCTACGATTTCGGGACAACCTACGAGCAGTACTTC.

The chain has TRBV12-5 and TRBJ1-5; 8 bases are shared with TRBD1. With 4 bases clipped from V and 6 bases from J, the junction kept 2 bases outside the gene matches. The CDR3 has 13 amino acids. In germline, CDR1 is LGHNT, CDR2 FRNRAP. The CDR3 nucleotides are TGTGCTAGTGGTTCCCAGGGGGCTCAGCCCCAGCATTTT. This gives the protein CASGSQGAQPQHF.

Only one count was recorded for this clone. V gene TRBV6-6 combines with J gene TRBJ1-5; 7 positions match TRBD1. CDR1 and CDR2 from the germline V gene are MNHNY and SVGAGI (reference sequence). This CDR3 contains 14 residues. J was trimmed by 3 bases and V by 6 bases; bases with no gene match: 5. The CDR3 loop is CASRETGPNQPQHF. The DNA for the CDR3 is TGTGCCAGCAGAGAGACAGGGCCCAATCAGCCCCAGCATTTT.

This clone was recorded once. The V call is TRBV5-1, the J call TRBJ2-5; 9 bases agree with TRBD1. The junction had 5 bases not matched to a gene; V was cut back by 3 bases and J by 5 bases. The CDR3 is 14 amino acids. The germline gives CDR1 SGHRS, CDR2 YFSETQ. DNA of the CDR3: TGCGCCAGCAGCTGGGGACAGGGTCTGGAGACCCAGTACTTC. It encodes CASSWGQGLETQYF.

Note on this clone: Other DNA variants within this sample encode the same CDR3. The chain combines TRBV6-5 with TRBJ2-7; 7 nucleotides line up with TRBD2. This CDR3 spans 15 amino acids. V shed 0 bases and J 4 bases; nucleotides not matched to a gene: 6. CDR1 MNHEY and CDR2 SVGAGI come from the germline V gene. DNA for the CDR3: TGTGCCAGCAGTTACTCAGGGACGGGGGGATACGAGCAGTACTTC. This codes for CASSYSGTGGYEQYF.

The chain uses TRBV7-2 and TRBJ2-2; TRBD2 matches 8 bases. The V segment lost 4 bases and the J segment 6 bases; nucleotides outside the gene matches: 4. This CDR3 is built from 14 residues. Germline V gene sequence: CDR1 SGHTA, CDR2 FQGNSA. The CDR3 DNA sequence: TGTGCCAGCAGCTCAAGCGGGAGCGCCGGGGAGCTGTTTTTT. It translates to CASSSSGSAGELFF.

In nucleotides, the CDR3 is TGTGCCACCAGCCGTCACCAGGGTTACGAGCAGTACTTC. It specifies CATSRHQGYEQYF. The rearrangement joins TRBV15 to TRBJ2-7; D is perhaps TRBD1 (5 bases). V lost 5 bases to trimming and J lost 4 bases, with 12 bases between them. Germline V gene lookup returns CDR1 LNHNV and CDR2 YYDKDF (reference sequence). This CDR3 is 13 amino acids long.

CDR3 amino acids: CASSRTSHSGNTIYF. CDR3 sequence (DNA): TGTGCCAGCAGCAGGACATCACACTCTGGAAACACCATATATTTT. This chain links TRBV11-3 with TRBJ1-3, with D possibly matching TRBD1 (5 bases). The germline V and J ends were trimmed by 5 bases and 0 bases, with 11 bases remaining between them. The CDR3 extends over 15 amino acids. Germline CDR1 is SGHNT and CDR2 is YENEEA.

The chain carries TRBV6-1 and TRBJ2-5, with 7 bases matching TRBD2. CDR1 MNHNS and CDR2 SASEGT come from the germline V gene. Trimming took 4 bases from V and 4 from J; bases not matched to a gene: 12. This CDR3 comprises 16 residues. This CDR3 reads CASSVGGRSIRETQYF. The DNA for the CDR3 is TGTGCCAGCAGTGTTGGCGGGAGAAGTATTCGAGAGACCCAGTACTTC.

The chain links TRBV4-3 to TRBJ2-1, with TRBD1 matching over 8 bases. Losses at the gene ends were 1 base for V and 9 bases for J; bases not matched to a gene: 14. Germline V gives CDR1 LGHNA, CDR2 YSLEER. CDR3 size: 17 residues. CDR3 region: CASSQAHDSDRESEQFF. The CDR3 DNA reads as TGCGCCAGCAGCCAAGCTCACGACTCGGACAGGGAGAGTGAGCAGTTCTTC.

The CDR3 sequence is CASSFPGGPYEQYF. The CDR3 DNA is TGTGCCAGCAGTTTCCCGGGGGGTCCCTACGAGCAGTACTTC. V and J are TRBV6-4 and TRBJ2-7; 7 positions agree with TRBD2. V lost 5 bases, J lost 2 bases, and 6 bases stayed unmatched. Germline V gene lookup returns CDR1 MRHNA and CDR2 SNTAGT. The length of the CDR3 is 14 residues.

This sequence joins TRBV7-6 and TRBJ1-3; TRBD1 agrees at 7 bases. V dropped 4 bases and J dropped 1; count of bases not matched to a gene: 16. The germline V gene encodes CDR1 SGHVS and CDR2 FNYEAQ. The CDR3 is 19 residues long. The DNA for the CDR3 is TGTGCCAGCAGCTCAGGTAGGGTATTCGACAGGGAGTCTGGAAACACCATATATTTT. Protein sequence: CASSSGRVFDRESGNTIYF.

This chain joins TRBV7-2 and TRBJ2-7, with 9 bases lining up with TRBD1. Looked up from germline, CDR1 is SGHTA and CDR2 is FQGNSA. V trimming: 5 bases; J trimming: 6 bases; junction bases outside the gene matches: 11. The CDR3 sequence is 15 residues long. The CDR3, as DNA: TGTGCCAGCAGCCTGACCGGGACAGGGAGCTTCGAGCAGTACTTC. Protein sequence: CASSLTGTGSFEQYF.

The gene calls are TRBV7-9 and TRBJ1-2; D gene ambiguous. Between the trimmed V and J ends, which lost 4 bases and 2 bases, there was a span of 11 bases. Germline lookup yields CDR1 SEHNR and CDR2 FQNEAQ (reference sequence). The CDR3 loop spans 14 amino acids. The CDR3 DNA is TGTGCCAGCAGCTCCTCGTCGGTCAACTATGGCTACACCTTC. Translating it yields CASSSSSVNYGYTF.

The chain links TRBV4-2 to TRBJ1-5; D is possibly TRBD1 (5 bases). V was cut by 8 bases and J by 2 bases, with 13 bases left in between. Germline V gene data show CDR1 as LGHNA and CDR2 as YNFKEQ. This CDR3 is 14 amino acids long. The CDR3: CASRPPRGNQPQHF. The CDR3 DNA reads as TGTGCCAGCCGCCCACCCAGGGGCAATCAGCCCCAGCATTTT.

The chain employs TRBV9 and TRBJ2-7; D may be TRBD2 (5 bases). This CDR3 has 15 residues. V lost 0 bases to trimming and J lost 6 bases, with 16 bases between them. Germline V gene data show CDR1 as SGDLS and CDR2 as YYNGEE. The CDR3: CASSVDWRVRPEQYF. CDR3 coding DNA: TGTGCCAGCAGCGTAGACTGGCGGGTTCGGCCCGAGCAGTACTTC.

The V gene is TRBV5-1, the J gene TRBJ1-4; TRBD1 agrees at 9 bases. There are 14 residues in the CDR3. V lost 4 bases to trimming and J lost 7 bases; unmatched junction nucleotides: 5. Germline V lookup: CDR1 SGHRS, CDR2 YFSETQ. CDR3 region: CASSVGQGSEKLFF. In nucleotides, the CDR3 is TGCGCCAGCAGCGTGGGACAGGGTTCTGAAAAACTGTTTTTT.

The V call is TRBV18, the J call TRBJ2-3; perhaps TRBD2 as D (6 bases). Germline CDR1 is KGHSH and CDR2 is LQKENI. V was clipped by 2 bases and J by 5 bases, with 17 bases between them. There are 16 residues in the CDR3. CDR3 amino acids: CASSPRASESLDTQYF. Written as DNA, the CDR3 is TGTGCCAGCTCACCAAGGGCTAGCGAGAGTCTAGATACGCAGTATTTT.

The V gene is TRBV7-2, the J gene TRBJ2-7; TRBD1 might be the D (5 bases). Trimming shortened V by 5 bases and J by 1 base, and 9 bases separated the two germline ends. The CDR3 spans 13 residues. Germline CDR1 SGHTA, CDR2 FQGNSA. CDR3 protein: CASSTRTSYEQYF. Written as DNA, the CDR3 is TGTGCCAGCAGCACTCGGACATCCTACGAGCAGTACTTC.

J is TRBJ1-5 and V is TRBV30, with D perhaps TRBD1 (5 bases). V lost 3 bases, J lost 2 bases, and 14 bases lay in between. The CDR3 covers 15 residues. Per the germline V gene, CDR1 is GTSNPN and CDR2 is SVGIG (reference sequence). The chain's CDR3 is CAWSLGGSGNQPQHF. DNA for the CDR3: TGTGCCTGGAGCCTCGGGGGGTCAGGCAATCAGCCCCAGCATTTT.

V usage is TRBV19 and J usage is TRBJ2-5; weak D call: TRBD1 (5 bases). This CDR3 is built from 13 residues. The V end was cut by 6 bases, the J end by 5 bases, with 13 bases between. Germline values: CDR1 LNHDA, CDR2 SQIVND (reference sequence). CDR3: CASSPGLGETQYF. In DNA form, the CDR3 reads TGTGCCAGTAGCCCAGGGTTGGGTGAGACCCAGTACTTC.

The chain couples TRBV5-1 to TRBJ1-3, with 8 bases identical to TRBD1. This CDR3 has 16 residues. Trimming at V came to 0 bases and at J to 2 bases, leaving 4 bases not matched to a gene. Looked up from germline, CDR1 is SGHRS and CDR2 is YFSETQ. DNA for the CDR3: TGCGCCAGCAGCTTGGTTCAGGGGGCGCCTGGAAACACCATATATTTT. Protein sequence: CASSLVQGAPGNTIYF.